What follows are 19 T cell receptor beta chains derived from one specimen sequenced in a study of response to subunit inactivated influenza vaccine. TCRdb re-analysed the RT-PCR reads in MiXCR, keeping a single row per CDR3 protein. The sample records around 200,000 distinct CDR3 sequences, roughly 14% being singletons. The sequencing here drew on CD8+ T cells sorted from PBMCs, taken 5 to 6 days after vaccination. These receptors came from a middle-aged man who received an inactivated influenza vaccine.

V is TRBV4-3 and J is TRBJ2-1; D not certain. V lost 2 bases and J lost 11, with 16 bases in between. The germline V gene has CDR1 LGHNA and CDR2 YSLEER. This CDR3 is 14 amino acids long. Written as DNA, the CDR3 is TGCGCCAGCAGCCAAACAAGCAGTTCGTGGCAGCAGTTCTTC. Amino acid sequence: CASSQTSSSWQQFF.

The rearrangement uses TRBV11-2 and TRBJ2-7; TRBD2 matches at 7 bases. CDR1 SGHAT and CDR2 FQNNGV come from the germline V gene. The ends lost 5 bases at V and 2 bases at J; junction bases unmatched: 3. The CDR3 extends over 13 amino acids. CDR3 loop: CASSIGLAYEQYF. In DNA form, the CDR3 reads TGTGCCAGCAGCATTGGACTAGCCTACGAGCAGTACTTC. The variable domain in full, completed from reference TRBV11-2 and TRBJ2-7, reads EAGVAQSPRYKIIEKRQSVAFWCNPISGHATLYWYQQILGQGPKLLIQFQNNGVVDDSQLPKDRFSAERLKGVDSTLKIQPAKLEDSAVYLCASSIGLAYEQYFGPGTRLTVT.

The chain combines TRBV12-3 or TRBV12-4 with TRBJ1-1; unclear D gene. Trimming cost V 5 bases and J 3 bases, with 13 bases left between them. CDR3 length: 14 amino acids. CDR3 nucleotides: TGTGCCAGCAGTCCCCGGAGGGAAGACACTGAAGCTTTCTTT. It yields the protein CASSPRREDTEAFF.

The J gene is TRBJ2-7, the V gene TRBV2, with D possibly TRBD1 on 6 matching bases. The V gene lost 10 bases and the J gene lost 3 bases, with 22 bases spanning the gap. The germline CDR1 and CDR2 sequences are SNHLY and FYNNEI. The CDR3 totals 15 residues. The CDR3 loop is CATFTITGTGYEQYF. CDR3 sequence (DNA): TGTGCCACCTTCACCATTACAGGGACGGGCTACGAGCAGTACTTC.

This clonotype came up once. The junction departs from germline at one end; a sequencing error may be responsible. This chain links TRBV4-1 with TRBJ2-5, with D maybe TRBD2 (5 bases). The CDR3 is 15 amino acids. Germline V gene data show CDR1 as MGHRA and CDR2 as YSYEKL. The CDR3 spells CASRQVGRGVWDQYF. The CDR3 DNA follows: TGCGCCAGCCGCCAAGTAGGACGGGGAGTATGGGACCAGTACTTC.

This clonotype showed up just a few times. The rearrangement uses TRBV11-1 and TRBJ2-7, with 14 bases fitting TRBD2. Germline lookup yields CDR1 SGHAT and CDR2 FQDESV (reference sequence). V dropped 5 bases and J dropped 5; count of bases not matched to a gene: 5. The CDR3 has 15 amino acids. In DNA form, the CDR3 reads TGTGCCAGCAGCACCGGGACTAGCGGGAGACACGAGCAGTACTTC. Its translation is CASSTGTSGRHEQYF.

As regards this clonotype: This may be a read error: a much more frequent sequence differs by one nucleotide. The chain employs TRBV10-3 and TRBJ2-1; 9 bases match TRBD1. In germline, CDR1 is ENHRY, CDR2 SYGVKD. This CDR3 contains 14 residues. The CDR3 sequence is CAITRDRENNEKFF. DNA of the CDR3: TGTGCCATCACTCGGGACAGGGAAAACAATGAGAAGTTCTTC.

Many counts were recorded for this clonotype. This chain uses TRBV28 with TRBJ2-2; 7 bases align to TRBD2. Germline V gene data show CDR1 as MDHEN and CDR2 as SYDVKM. V shed 2 bases, J shed 5 bases, and the junction held 8 bases outside the gene matches. The CDR3 covers 16 residues. CDR3 DNA: TGTGCCAGCAGTTTACGGCCGGGGAGGGATACCGGGGAGCTGTTTTTT. Translation gives CASSLRPGRDTGELFF.

This clonotype was observed a few times. The V gene is TRBV20-1, the J gene TRBJ2-7; D not certain. Germline CDR1 DFQATT, CDR2 SNEGSKA (reference sequence). Trimming cost V 6 bases and J 2 bases, with 17 bases left between them. The CDR3 spans 14 residues. The CDR3, as DNA: TGCAGTGCGGGCCCTTTCTTAGGAGCCTACGAGCAGTACTTC. It encodes CSAGPFLGAYEQYF.

The chain recombines TRBV29-1 with TRBJ2-2; TRBD1 might be the D (6 bases). CDR1 and CDR2 from the germline V gene are SQVTM and ANQGSEA. The CDR3 contains 16 residues. Trimming shortened V by 0 bases and J by 1 base, and 12 bases separated the two germline ends. The CDR3 nucleotides are TGCAGCGTTGAAGATCGTGTGACAGGGAACACCGGGGAGCTGTTTTTT. Its translation is CSVEDRVTGNTGELFF.

This clonotype was recorded many times. The V and J genes are TRBV7-2 and TRBJ2-5; no clear D. With 0 bases removed from V and 1 base from J, the gap between germline ends came to 6 bases. CDR3 length: 14 residues. Per the germline V gene, CDR1 is SGHTA and CDR2 is FQGNSA. This chain's CDR3 is CASSLAHSQETQYF. CDR3 DNA sequence: TGTGCCAGCAGCTTAGCACATTCCCAAGAGACCCAGTACTTC.

This clonotype has a handful of counts. The chain employs TRBV28 and TRBJ2-5; no firm D call. This CDR3 comprises 12 residues. Germline CDR1 and CDR2: MDHEN and SYDVKM. V was pared by 2 bases and J by 3 bases, with 4 bases between. In DNA form, the CDR3 reads TGTGCCAGCAGTTTACAGGAAGAGACCCAGTACTTC. As protein: CASSLQEETQYF.

The chain joins TRBV6-5 to TRBJ2-5; TRBD2 matches at 7 bases. CDR3 length: 14 residues. Germline trimming cut 0 bases from V and 3 bases from J; bases unmatched to any gene: 1. Germline CDR1 MNHEY, CDR2 SVGAGI. The DNA for the CDR3 is TGTGCCAGCAGTTACTCTGGGGGGGAAGAGACCCAGTACTTC. Its translation: CASSYSGGEETQYF.

V usage is TRBV3-1 and J usage is TRBJ2-3, with 9 bases that match TRBD2. Germline V CDR1 and CDR2: LGHDT, YNNKEL (reference sequence). J was trimmed by 5 bases and V by 4 bases; bases with no gene match: 7. The CDR3 runs to 15 residues. The CDR3 DNA is TGTGCCAGCAGCCTTTTAGCGGGAGCTCTAGATACGCAGTATTTT. Amino acids: CASSLLAGALDTQYF.

As DNA, the CDR3 is TGCGCCAGCAGCCAAGGACTAGCGGGGGGTGATGAGCAGTTCTTC. Translating gives CASSQGLAGGDEQFF. The rearrangement links TRBV4-3 to TRBJ2-1; TRBD2 agrees at 13 bases. The germline V gene has CDR1 LGHNA and CDR2 YSLEER. Germline trimming cut 1 base from V and 8 bases from J; bases unmatched to any gene: 2. This CDR3 is 15 amino acids long.

This clonotype was picked up a small number of times. CDR3 in DNA: TGCAGTGCTAGAGAATTGGGGGAGGAGGGTTCAGATACGCAGTATTTT. Translated: CSARELGEEGSDTQYF. The chain has TRBV20-1 and TRBJ2-3; perhaps TRBD2 as D (6 bases). V was clipped by 0 bases and J by 4 bases, with 17 bases between them. The CDR3 runs 16 residues. CDR1 DFQATT and CDR2 SNEGSKA come from the germline V gene (reference sequence).

The rearrangement links TRBV7-9 to TRBJ2-3; TRBD2 aligns across 8 bases. Losses at the gene ends were 7 bases for V and 0 bases for J; bases not matched to a gene: 9. Germline V gives CDR1 SEHNR, CDR2 FQNEAQ (reference sequence). The CDR3 length is 16 residues. For the CDR3, the DNA is TGTGCCAGCATTTCACCCGAGCGGGGGAGCACAGATACGCAGTATTTT. It is translated as CASISPERGSTDTQYF.

CDR3 sequence: CASSQEFSMNTEAFF. In nucleotides, the CDR3 is TGCGCCAGCAGCCAAGAGTTCAGCATGAACACTGAAGCTTTCTTT. The gene calls are TRBV4-3 and TRBJ1-1, with no clear D. This CDR3 contains 15 residues. Germline V gives CDR1 LGHNA, CDR2 YSLEER. V dropped 0 bases and J dropped 0 bases, with 8 bases sitting between them.

The chain employs TRBV4-3 and TRBJ1-2; D remains unclear. CDR1 LGHNA and CDR2 YSLEER come from the germline V gene. There are 12 residues in the CDR3. V was trimmed by 3 bases and J by 8 bases, leaving 10 bases between them. In DNA, the CDR3 is TGCGCCAGCAGCCACCCGTTGCTCGGCTACACCTTC. This encodes CASSHPLLGYTF.